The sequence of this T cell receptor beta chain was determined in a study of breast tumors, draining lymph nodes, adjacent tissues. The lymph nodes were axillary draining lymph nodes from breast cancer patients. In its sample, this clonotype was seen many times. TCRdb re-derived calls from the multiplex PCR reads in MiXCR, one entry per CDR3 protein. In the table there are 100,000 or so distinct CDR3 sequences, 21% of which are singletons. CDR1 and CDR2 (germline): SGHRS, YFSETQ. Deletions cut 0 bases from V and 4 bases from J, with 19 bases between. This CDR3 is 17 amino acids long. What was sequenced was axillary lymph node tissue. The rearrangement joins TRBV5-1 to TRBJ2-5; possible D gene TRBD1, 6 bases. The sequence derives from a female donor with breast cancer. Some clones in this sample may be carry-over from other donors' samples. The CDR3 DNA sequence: TGCGCCAGCAGCTTGGGACAGGCTTCACCCAACCTAGAGACCCAGTACTTC. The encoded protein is CASSLGQASPNLETQYF.